This T cell receptor (beta chain) was profiled in a study of Ad26.COV2.S vaccination and SARS-CoV-2 variants. Study-level points and caveats: It was vaccine recipients, not placebo recipients, who had the higher spike-specific TCR breadth. Placebo and vaccine recipients had non-spike TCR breadth that was similar.

Treatment reported: around 19 received Ad26.COV2.S at low or high dose, single or two shots; about five received placebo; per-sample allocation not given. Specimen acquisition occurred on day 63 following the initial vaccine or placebo injection. V was cut by 0 bases and J by 3 bases, with 12 bases left in between. The CDR3 consists of 15 residues. Germline values: CDR1 LNHNV, CDR2 YYDKDF (reference sequence). Concerning this clone itself: Its antigen is as yet unknown.

The table came from immunoSEQ multiplex PCR; TCRdb's copy has only in-frame clones and leaves some out. The sample holds about 680,000 clones, 89% seen once. The sample was peripheral blood, taken in a trial of Ad26.COV2.S vaccine versus placebo. The sequence came from a person between 18 and 60 years old who received the Ad26.COV2.S COVID-19 vaccine or a placebo. This sequence joins TRBV15 and TRBJ2-7, with D possibly matching TRBD2 (7 bases). The CDR3 loop reads CATSRDRGGNYEQYF. CDR3 coding DNA: TGTGCCACCAGCAGAGATAGGGGGGGAAACTACGAGCAGTACTTC.